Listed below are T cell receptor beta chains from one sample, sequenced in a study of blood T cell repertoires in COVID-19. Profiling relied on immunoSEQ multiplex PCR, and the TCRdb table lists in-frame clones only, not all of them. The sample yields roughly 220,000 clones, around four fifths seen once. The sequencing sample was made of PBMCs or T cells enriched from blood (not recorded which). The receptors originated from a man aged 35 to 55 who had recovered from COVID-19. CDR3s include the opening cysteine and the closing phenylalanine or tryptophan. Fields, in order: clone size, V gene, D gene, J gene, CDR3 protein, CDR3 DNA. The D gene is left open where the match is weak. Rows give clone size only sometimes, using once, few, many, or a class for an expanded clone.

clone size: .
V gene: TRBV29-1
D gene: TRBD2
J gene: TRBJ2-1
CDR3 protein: CGAEQSGGLGEQFF
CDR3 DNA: TGCGGCGCAGAGCAGAGCGGGGGGCTCGGGGAGCAGTTCTTC

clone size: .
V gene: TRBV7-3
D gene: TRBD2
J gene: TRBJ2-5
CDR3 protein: CASRGTSGRPLQETQYF
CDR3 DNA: TGTGCCAGCAGGGGGACTAGCGGGAGACCTCTACAAGAGACCCAGTACTTC

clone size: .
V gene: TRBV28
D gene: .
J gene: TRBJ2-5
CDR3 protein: CASSTTRQKKGRETQYF
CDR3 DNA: TGTGCCAGCAGTACGACCCGACAGAAAAAGGGAAGAGAGACCCAGTACTTC

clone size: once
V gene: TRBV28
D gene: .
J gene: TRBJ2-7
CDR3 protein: CASREGLSRDSSYEQYF
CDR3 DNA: TGTGCCAGCAGGGAGGGATTAAGCCGGGACAGCTCCTACGAGCAGTACTTC

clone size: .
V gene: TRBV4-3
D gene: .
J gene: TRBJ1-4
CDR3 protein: CASSQDSRTGFGEKLFF
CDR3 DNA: TGCGCCAGCAGCCAAGATTCTCGCACCGGCTTCGGGGAAAAACTGTTTTTT

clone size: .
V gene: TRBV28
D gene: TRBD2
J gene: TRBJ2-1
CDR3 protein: CASSFLAGMRDEQFF
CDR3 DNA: TGTGCCAGCAGTTTCTTAGCGGGAATGAGGGATGAGCAGTTCTTC

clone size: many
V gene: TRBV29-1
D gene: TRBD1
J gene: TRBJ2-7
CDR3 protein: CSVEDLGQLNSEQYF
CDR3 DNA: TGCAGCGTTGAAGATCTGGGACAGCTGAATTCGGAGCAGTACTTC

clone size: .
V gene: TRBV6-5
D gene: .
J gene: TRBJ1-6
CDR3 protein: CAGRRESSYNSPLHF
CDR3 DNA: TGTGCCGGGCGCAGGGAAAGCTCCTATAATTCACCCCTCCACTTT

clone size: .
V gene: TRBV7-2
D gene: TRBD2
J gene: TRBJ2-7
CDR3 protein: CASSSAGGPYEQYF
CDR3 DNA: TGTGCCAGCAGCTCAGCGGGAGGCCCGTACGAGCAGTACTTC

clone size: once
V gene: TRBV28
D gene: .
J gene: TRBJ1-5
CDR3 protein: CASNTGFNQPQHF
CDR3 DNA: TGTGCCAGCAACACAGGGTTCAATCAGCCCCAGCATTTT

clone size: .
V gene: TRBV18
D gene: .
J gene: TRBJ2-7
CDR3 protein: CASSPYFGALYEQYF
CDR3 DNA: TGTGCCAGCTCACCCTACTTTGGGGCCCTGTACGAGCAGTACTTC

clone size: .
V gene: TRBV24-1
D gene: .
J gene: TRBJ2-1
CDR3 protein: CATARDSPNEQFF
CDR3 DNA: TGTGCCACCGCTCGCGACTCCCCCAATGAGCAGTTCTTC

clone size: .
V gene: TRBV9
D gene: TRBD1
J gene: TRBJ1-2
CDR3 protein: CASSPRDRETYGYTF
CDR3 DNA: TGTGCCAGCAGCCCACGGGACAGGGAAACCTATGGCTACACCTTC

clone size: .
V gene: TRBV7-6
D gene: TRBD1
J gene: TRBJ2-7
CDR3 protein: CASSLQGAPYEQYF
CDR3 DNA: TGTGCCAGCAGCCTACAGGGGGCCCCCTACGAGCAGTACTTC

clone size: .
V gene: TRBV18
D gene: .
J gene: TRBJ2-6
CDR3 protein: CASAAGANVLTF
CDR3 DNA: TGTGCCAGTGCGGCTGGGGCCAACGTCCTGACTTTC

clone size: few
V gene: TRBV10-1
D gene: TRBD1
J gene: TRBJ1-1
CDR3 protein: CASSRDRGQAFF
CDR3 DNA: TGCGCCAGCAGTCGGGACAGGGGGCAGGCTTTCTTT

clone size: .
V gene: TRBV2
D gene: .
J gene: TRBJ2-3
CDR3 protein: CASSASSDTQYF
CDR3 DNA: TGTGCCAGCAGTGCCTCTTCAGATACGCAGTATTTT

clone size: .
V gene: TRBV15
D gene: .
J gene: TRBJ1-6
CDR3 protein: CATSRDGSQESPLHF
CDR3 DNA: TGTGCCACCAGCAGAGATGGCAGTCAGGAATCACCCCTCCACTTT

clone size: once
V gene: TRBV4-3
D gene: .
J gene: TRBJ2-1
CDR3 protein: CASSPNTGTINEQFF
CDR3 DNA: TGCGCCAGCAGCCCAAACACCGGGACAATCAATGAGCAGTTCTTC

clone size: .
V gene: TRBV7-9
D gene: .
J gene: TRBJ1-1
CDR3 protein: CASSSAGGMNTEAFF
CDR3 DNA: TGTGCCAGCAGCAGTGCCGGGGGAATGAACACTGAAGCTTTCTTT

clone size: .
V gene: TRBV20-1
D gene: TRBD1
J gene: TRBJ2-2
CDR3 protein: CSASRDSPPWGELFF
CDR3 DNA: TGCAGTGCTAGTCGGGACAGCCCCCCATGGGGGGAGCTGTTTTTT

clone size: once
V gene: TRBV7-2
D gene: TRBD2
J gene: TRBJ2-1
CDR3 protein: CASRRLAGAEFF
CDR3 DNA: TGTGCCAGCAGAAGACTAGCGGGAGCAGAATTCTTC

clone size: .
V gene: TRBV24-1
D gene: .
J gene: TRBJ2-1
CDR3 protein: CATSDSSGGNNEQFF
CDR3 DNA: TGTGCCACCAGTGATTCATCCGGGGGTAACAATGAGCAGTTCTTC

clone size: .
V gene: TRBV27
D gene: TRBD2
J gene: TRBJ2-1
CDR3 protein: CASSPALGGISYNEQFF
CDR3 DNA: TGTGCCAGCAGTCCGGCACTGGGGGGGATCTCCTACAATGAGCAGTTCTTC

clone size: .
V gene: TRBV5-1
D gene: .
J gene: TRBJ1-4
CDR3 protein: CASSLEGGGRREKLFF
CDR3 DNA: TGCGCCAGCAGCTTGGAAGGTGGCGGTCGTCGCGAAAAACTGTTTTTT

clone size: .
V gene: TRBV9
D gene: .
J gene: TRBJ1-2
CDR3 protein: CASSVSGQLNYGYTF
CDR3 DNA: TGTGCCAGCAGCGTTTCTGGACAGCTGAACTATGGCTACACCTTC

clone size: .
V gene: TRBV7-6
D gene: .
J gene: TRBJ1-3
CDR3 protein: CASSLPPGAGNTIYF
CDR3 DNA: TGTGCCAGCAGCCTACCACCGGGGGCTGGAAACACCATATATTTT